The next 5 T cell receptor beta chains were all read from a single sample in a study of beta chain features in type 1 diabetes. cDNA synthesis used the whole RNA isolate, giving expressed TCRB sequences. Clones were read by immunoSEQ multiplex PCR, and TCRdb kept only the in-frame ones, dropping some. The repertoire consists of some 240,000 clones, with roughly 11% occurring once and the leading ten covering approximately 1.3%. Material for sequencing was central memory CD4+ T cells from blood. The receptors were sampled from a man in his late teens or twenties in good health.

This chain connects TRBV30 to TRBJ1-1, with D tentatively TRBD1 (6 bases). Germline V lookup: CDR1 GTSNPN, CDR2 SVGIG (reference sequence). The CDR3 extends over 13 amino acids. Trimming removed 4 bases from V and 4 bases from J, with 13 bases in between. This CDR3 is CAWMTRGSTEAFF. In DNA form, the CDR3 reads TGTGCCTGGATGACAAGGGGGAGCACTGAAGCTTTCTTT.

This clone was detected a few times. The V call is TRBV9, the J call TRBJ2-5; no definite D call. Germline V lookup: CDR1 SGDLS, CDR2 YYNGEE. Deletions cut 0 bases from V and 2 bases from J, with 8 bases between. This CDR3 is 14 amino acids long. CDR3 protein: CASSVAWSQETQYF. In nucleotides, the CDR3 is TGTGCCAGCAGCGTAGCCTGGAGTCAAGAGACCCAGTACTTC.

This clone was seen repeatedly, ten times or more. This chain links TRBV7-8 with TRBJ1-2, with D tentatively TRBD1 (6 bases). Germline V gene sequence: CDR1 SGHVS, CDR2 FQNEAQ. CDR3 length: 13 residues. V was pared by 3 bases and J by 7 bases, with 12 bases between. CDR3 protein: CASSFTGIPGYTF. DNA of the CDR3: TGTGCCAGCAGCTTTACAGGGATCCCTGGCTACACCTTC.

This clone was detected a few times. The rearrangement joins TRBV4-3 to TRBJ1-2; TRBD1 might be the D (6 bases). Germline V gives CDR1 LGHNA, CDR2 YSLEER. V was pared by 0 bases and J by 2 bases, with 10 bases between. The CDR3 length is 15 residues. CDR3 sequence (DNA): TGCGCCAGCAGCCAAGATCCCCAGGGGAACTATGGCTACACCTTC. It is translated as CASSQDPQGNYGYTF.

This clone was counted only a few times. The rearrangement uses TRBV29-1 and TRBJ1-1; D is uncertain. CDR1 and CDR2 from the germline V gene are SQVTM and ANQGSEA. CDR3 length equals 15 residues. The V gene lost 1 base and the J gene lost 1 base, with 13 bases spanning the gap. The CDR3 sequence is CSVEVSGHQNTEAFF. The CDR3 nucleotides read TGCAGCGTTGAAGTTTCCGGGCACCAGAACACTGAAGCTTTCTTT. Full variable domain (missing parts from reference TRBV29-1 and TRBJ1-1): SAVISQKPSRDICQRGTSLTIQCQVDSQVTMMFWYRQQPGQSLTLIATANQGSEATYESGFVIDKFPISRPNLTFSTLTVSNMSPEDSSIYLCSVEVSGHQNTEAFFGQGTRLTVV.